A single TCR beta chain is shown here with its context. Trimming shortened V by 2 bases and J by 5 bases, and 15 bases separated the two germline ends. This CDR3 is built from 15 residues. CDR1 is MGHRA, CDR2 YSYEKL, per germline. Clones were sequenced by immunoSEQ multiplex PCR, and TCRdb holds only the in-frame ones, with some missing. The table lists 140,000 to 150,000 clones, over 80% of them singletons. The data belong to a study of blood T cell repertoires in COVID-19. The gene calls are TRBV4-1 and TRBJ2-5, with D perhaps TRBD2 (6 bases). The sequencing input was PBMCs or T cells enriched from blood (not recorded which). This TCR was recovered from a woman between 45 and 65 years old who had been exposed to COVID-19. The chain's CDR3 is CASSQSGSTWETQYF. In DNA, the CDR3 is TGCGCCAGCAGCCAAAGCGGGTCCACCTGGGAGACCCAGTACTTC.